A selection of T cell receptor beta chains follows, all from one sample in a study. A single record per CDR3 protein comes from TCRdb applying MiXCR to the 5' RACE reads. The repertoire has about 43,000 distinct CDR3 sequences, less than 35% of them found once; the top ten carry roughly 4%. Material for sequencing was memory CD4+ T cells sorted from a lymph node. These receptors originate from a female donor with breast cancer. Both conserved end residues are part of each CDR3. The D gene is left open where the match is weak. Where a row states a size, it is once, few, many or the class of an expanded clone; other rows omit it.

d_gene,abundance,v_gene,j_gene,CDR3nt,CDR3aa
TRBD2,.,TRBV20-1,TRBJ2-3,TGCAGTGCCAAAGCGGGAACTAGCACAGATACGCAGTATTTT,CSAKAGTSTDTQYF
.,.,TRBV20-1,TRBJ2-5,TGCAGTGCTAGTGCCCCAGGGGTCCAAGAGACCCAGTACTTC,CSASAPGVQETQYF
.,few,TRBV4-2,TRBJ2-6,TGTGCCAGCAGCCAAGACCCAGCTGGGGCCAACGTCCTGACTTTC,CASSQDPAGANVLTF
TRBD2,.,TRBV29-1,TRBJ2-1,TGCAGCGTCACCCCTAGCGGGAGGGGTTACAATGAGCAGTTCTTC,CSVTPSGRGYNEQFF
TRBD1,.,TRBV2,TRBJ2-1,TGTGCCAGCAGTGCGGGCAGGGGGCATAATGAGCAGTTCTTC,CASSAGRGHNEQFF
.,few,TRBV7-9,TRBJ1-1,TGTGCCAGCAGCTGGAAAGGGGGGTTAAACACTGAAGCTTTCTTT,CASSWKGGLNTEAFF
.,.,TRBV12-3/TRBV12-4,TRBJ1-5,TGTGCCAGCACCCTGGGGGAGGCGGGCAATCAGCCCCAGCATTTT,CASTLGEAGNQPQHF
TRBD1,.,TRBV7-8,TRBJ2-1,TGTGCCAGCAGCCTGTTACCGGGACAGGGTAGGTCATATGAGCAGTTCTTC,CASSLLPGQGRSYEQFF
TRBD2,.,TRBV28,TRBJ2-3,TGTGCCAGCAGTTTAAATAGACTAGCGGGAGGGCGGGATACGCAGTATTTT,CASSLNRLAGGRDTQYF
.,.,TRBV13,TRBJ1-1,TGTGCCAGCAGCCGATCCGGACAAAACACTGAAGCTTTCTTT,CASSRSGQNTEAFF
.,medium-sized,TRBV6-2/TRBV6-3,TRBJ2-1,TGTGCCAGCTACAGGCCCGGGACGAGTGAGCAGTTCTTC,CASYRPGTSEQFF
.,.,TRBV7-2,TRBJ1-4,TGTGCCAGCAGCCAAGGGAATGAAAAACTGTTTTTT,CASSQGNEKLFF
TRBD1,.,TRBV6-5,TRBJ2-7,TGTGCCAGCAGACCCACGGGACAGGGTATCAACGAGCAGTACTTC,CASRPTGQGINEQYF
.,few,TRBV6-2/TRBV6-3,TRBJ1-1,TGTGCCAGCGGGGACGGGTTGAAAAACACTGAAGCTTTCTTT,CASGDGLKNTEAFF
.,.,TRBV28,TRBJ2-7,TGTGCCAGCAGTTTTCGGAGCGGAGTCTACGAGCAGTACTTC,CASSFRSGVYEQYF
TRBD1,few,TRBV20-1,TRBJ1-5,TGCAGTGCTAGCCCGGGACAGGGGGCGCATCAGCCCCAGCATTTT,CSASPGQGAHQPQHF
.,.,TRBV4-1,TRBJ2-3,TGCGCCAGCAGCCAAGTGGCGGGGTCCTTAATAGATACGCAGTATTTT,CASSQVAGSLIDTQYF
.,.,TRBV4-1,TRBJ1-3,TGCGCCAGCAGCCAAGAAGGGTGGATGGGAAACACCATATATTTT,CASSQEGWMGNTIYF
TRBD2,.,TRBV4-3,TRBJ2-3,TGCGCCAGCAGCCAGGGACTAGCGGAGACCACAGATACGCAGTATTTT,CASSQGLAETTDTQYF
.,few,TRBV4-2,TRBJ2-3,TGTGCCAGCAGCCAAGAGTCTAGCGTCGCAGATACGCAGTATTTT,CASSQESSVADTQYF
TRBD1,few,TRBV6-2/TRBV6-3,TRBJ2-1,TGTGCCAGCAGTCACGGTGGGACAGGGACCTACAATGAGCAGTTCTTC,CASSHGGTGTYNEQFF
.,few,TRBV28,TRBJ1-1,TGTGCCAGCAGTTTATCGGGAGGTGAAGCTTTCTTT,CASSLSGGEAFF
.,.,TRBV24-1,TRBJ2-1,TGTGCCACCAGTCGGAACAGGGATTGGGACAATGAGCAGTTCTTC,CATSRNRDWDNEQFF
TRBD2,few,TRBV7-9,TRBJ2-1,TGTGCCAGCAGCTCGGGACTAGCGGGAATCGATGAGCAGTTCTTC,CASSSGLAGIDEQFF
.,.,TRBV15,TRBJ2-7,TGTGCCACCGGATTAGGGGGAGACGGTCGCGAGCAGTACTTC,CATGLGGDGREQYF
.,few,TRBV28,TRBJ2-2,TGTGCCAGCAGTTTGATCCCCCCGGGGGAGCTGTTTTTT,CASSLIPPGELFF
.,.,TRBV6-1,TRBJ1-5,TGTGCCAGCAGCGATACACTGGAACGGCCCCAGCATTTT,CASSDTLERPQHF
.,few,TRBV3-1,TRBJ2-2,TGTGCCAGCAGCCAAGAGGCTATGAGGGAGCTGTTTTTT,CASSQEAMRELFF
.,few,TRBV5-1,TRBJ2-1,TGCGCCAGCAGACCGGCCTTTAGGGGCAGATACAATGAGCAGTTCTTC,CASRPAFRGRYNEQFF
.,.,TRBV7-2,TRBJ1-2,TGTGCCTCCACACCCACCCGGGGGTTGGGTGGCTACACCTTC,CASTPTRGLGGYTF
.,many,TRBV28,TRBJ2-7,TGTGCCAGCAGTTTTTTCGACGAGCAGTACTTC,CASSFFDEQYF
.,.,TRBV29-1,TRBJ2-1,TGCAGCGTTGATCCATGGCAGGGTCGCTCCTACAATGAGCAGTTCTTC,CSVDPWQGRSYNEQFF
TRBD2,.,TRBV5-1,TRBJ2-2,TGCGCCAGCAGCTCTGACATAGCGGGAGGGCGCACCGGGGAGCTGTTTTTT,CASSSDIAGGRTGELFF
.,few,TRBV9,TRBJ2-1,TGTGCCAGCAGCGTAGAGGGGGAGACTGAGCAGTTCTTC,CASSVEGETEQFF
.,many,TRBV7-3,TRBJ1-1,TGTGCCAGCAGCTCGGACGGCGCCCCGAACACTGAAGCTTTCTTT,CASSSDGAPNTEAFF
TRBD1,.,TRBV10-2,TRBJ1-6,TGCGCCAGCAGTGAGTACGAGGGACAGTATAATTCACCCCTCCACTTT,CASSEYEGQYNSPLHF
TRBD1,many,TRBV20-1,TRBJ1-1,TGCAGTGCCCGGTCCCCCGACAGGGGGAACACTGAAGCTTTCTTT,CSARSPDRGNTEAFF